Each of the 21 T cell receptor beta chains below was sequenced from the same sample in a study of control samples from healthy donors and cancer patients. Generated by immunoSEQ multiplex PCR, the TCRdb table keeps only in-frame clones and is missing some. This sample has roughly 80,000 clones, with roughly 90% found just once. The sequencing sample was made of PBMCs. Source of these receptors: a woman aged 55-69 years with head and neck cancer.

This chain joins TRBV30 and TRBJ1-2, with D perhaps TRBD1 (6 bases). The CDR3 extends over 13 amino acids. Germline V lookup: CDR1 GTSNPN, CDR2 SVGIG (reference sequence). Trimming took off 3 bases at V and 1 base at J, with 9 bases between the two ends. The CDR3 protein is CAWRMDSNYGYTF. The CDR3 DNA sequence: TGTGCCTGGAGGATGGACAGTAACTATGGCTACACCTTC.

The chain joins TRBV3-1 (or the pseudogene TRBV3-2) to TRBJ2-7, with unresolved D. Germline V gene sequence: CDR1 LGHDT, CDR2 YNNKEL (reference sequence). The length of the CDR3 is 16 residues. Trimming cost V 6 bases and J 8 bases, with 26 bases left between them. The CDR3 DNA follows: TGTGCCAGCAGTCGGTCCGCGGCCCCTGAACCTACGAAGCAGTACTTC. It specifies CASSRSAAPEPTKQYF.

This rearrangement joins TRBV27 to TRBJ2-3, with TRBD2 matching over 11 bases. Germline assignment: CDR1 MNHEY and CDR2 SMNVEV (reference sequence). J lost 8 bases, V lost 6 bases, and 19 bases had no gene match. The CDR3 is made up of 18 amino acids. The CDR3 sequence: CASRTTRLAGGSTSTQYF. CDR3 coding DNA: TGTGCCAGCAGAACTACGAGGCTAGCGGGAGGATCGACTTCTACGCAGTATTTT.

The CDR3 coding sequence is TGTGCCAGCAGCTCCGATCGACTAGGGATCACCGGGGAGCTGTTTTTT. Protein sequence: CASSSDRLGITGELFF. The chain employs TRBV7-3 and TRBJ2-2; D is perhaps TRBD2 (6 bases). The CDR3 sequence is 16 residues long. The germline CDR1 and CDR2 sequences are SGHTA and FQGTGA. Trimming removed 4 bases from V and 4 bases from J, with 16 bases in between.

V gene TRBV7-2 combines with J gene TRBJ2-1; 11 nucleotides line up with TRBD2. Germline-derived CDR1 and CDR2 are SGHTA and FQGNSA. With 9 bases clipped from V and 6 bases from J, the junction kept 7 bases outside the gene matches. The CDR3 contains 14 residues. The CDR3 sequence is CASTIAGGPNEQFF. The CDR3 DNA is TGTGCCAGTACAATAGCGGGAGGGCCCAATGAGCAGTTCTTC.

The chain recombines TRBV29-1 with TRBJ2-2, with 8 nucleotides matching TRBD2. CDR3 length: 14 residues. V lost 6 bases and J lost 4; bases outside the gene matches: 7. Germline V gives CDR1 SQVTM, CDR2 ANQGSEA. CDR3 region: CSVETSVGTGELFF. In DNA form, the CDR3 reads TGCAGCGTGGAGACTAGCGTGGGCACCGGGGAGCTGTTTTTT.

This clone was counted once. The chain uses TRBV9 and TRBJ2-3; 8 bases are shared with TRBD2. Trimming took 1 base from V and 4 from J; bases not matched to a gene: 11. CDR3 length: 17 residues. In germline, CDR1 is SGDLS, CDR2 YYNGEE. In DNA, the CDR3 is TGTGCCAGCAGCGTACAGCCCACGGCGGGGGGAGCAGATACGCAGTATTTT. This sequence encodes CASSVQPTAGGADTQYF. Drawing the rest from reference TRBV9 and TRBJ2-3, the complete variable domain is DSGVTQTPKHLITATGQRVTLRCSPRSGDLSVYWYQQSLDQGLQFLIQYYNGEERAKGNILERFSAQQFPDLHSELNLSSLELGDSALYFCASSVQPTAGGADTQYFGPGTRLTVL.

The V and J genes are TRBV19 and TRBJ1-1, with D possibly TRBD1 on 5 matching bases. V was clipped by 8 bases and J by 7 bases, with 17 bases between them. CDR1 and CDR2 from the germline V gene are LNHDA and SQIVND (reference sequence). The CDR3 is 13 residues long. In DNA, the CDR3 is TGTGCCAGTCGTACCGACAGCGCTGTTGAAGCTTTCTTT. Protein product: CASRTDSAVEAFF.

The chain has TRBV25-1 and TRBJ1-6, with TRBD1 as a possible D gene (6 bases). The germline V gene has CDR1 MGHDK and CDR2 SYGVNS. This CDR3 spans 14 amino acids. V was pared by 6 bases and J by 9 bases, with 15 bases between. CDR3 sequence: CASREQGRFSPLHF. For the CDR3, the DNA is TGTGCCAGCAGGGAACAGGGTCGATTTTCACCCCTCCACTTT.

This chain joins TRBV11-2 and TRBJ2-1; 7 nucleotides align to TRBD2. Unmatched junction bases numbered 10, after V lost 5 bases and J lost 6 bases. The CDR3 totals 15 residues. Per germline, CDR1 SGHAT and CDR2 FQNNGV. This CDR3 is CASSPLREGRNEQFF. CDR3 bases: TGTGCCAGCAGCCCCCTGAGGGAGGGCCGCAATGAGCAGTTCTTC.

The chain uses TRBV2 and TRBJ2-7, with TRBD2 identical over 7 bases. CDR3 length: 13 residues. V shed 4 bases and J 7 bases; nucleotides not matched to a gene: 7. Germline CDR1 and CDR2: SNHLY and FYNNEI. The DNA for the CDR3 is TGTGCCAGCAGTGTACAGCTGGGGGGGGAGCAGTACTTC. Its protein is CASSVQLGGEQYF.

This chain joins TRBV4-1 and TRBJ2-7; possibly TRBD1 or TRBD2 for D (6 bases each). The ends were cut back, 2 bases at V and 5 bases at J, with 13 bases in the middle. The CDR3 spans 14 residues. Looked up from germline, CDR1 is MGHRA and CDR2 is YSYEKL. CDR3 sequence: CASSQIGGRDEQYF. CDR3 bases: TGCGCCAGCAGCCAAATTGGGGGGCGCGACGAGCAGTACTTC.

The rearrangement uses TRBV5-4 and TRBJ2-1; 9 bases map to TRBD1. In germline, CDR1 is SGHNT, CDR2 YYREEE (reference sequence). With V trimmed by 0 bases and J by 3 bases, 1 base remained unmatched. The CDR3 sequence is 15 residues long. CDR3 DNA sequence: TGTGCCAGCAGCTTGGACAGGGGGCTCTACAATGAGCAGTTCTTC. Translated, it gives CASSLDRGLYNEQFF.

The chain has TRBV24-1 and TRBJ2-7; D may be TRBD2 (6 bases). Trimming removed 2 bases at V and 0 bases at J, with 13 bases between. The CDR3 is 16 residues long. CDR1 KGHDR and CDR2 SFDVKD come from the germline V gene. The CDR3 DNA reads TGTGCCACCAGTGATTGGAGGGGTCCCGACTCCTACGAGCAGTACTTC. Protein sequence: CATSDWRGPDSYEQYF.

This rearrangement joins TRBV29-1 to TRBJ2-7; 7 positions agree with TRBD2. CDR1 and CDR2 from the germline V gene are SQVTM and ANQGSEA. J was trimmed by 0 bases and V by 6 bases; bases with no gene match: 5. The CDR3 consists of 13 residues. The CDR3 loop reads CSVRDYLSYEQYF. CDR3 bases: TGCAGCGTCCGGGACTACCTCTCCTACGAGCAGTACTTC.

The V gene is TRBV29-1, the J gene TRBJ1-1, with TRBD1 matching over 9 bases. CDR3 length: 15 amino acids. J was trimmed by 0 bases and V by 7 bases; bases with no gene match: 9. The germline V gene encodes CDR1 SQVTM and CDR2 ANQGSEA. CDR3 in DNA: TGCAGCGCGAGCAGACAGGGGGGGGTGAACACTGAAGCTTTCTTT. Translated: CSASRQGGVNTEAFF.

This chain connects TRBV7-2 to TRBJ1-2; 8 bases line up with TRBD1. V lost 2 bases to trimming and J lost 6 bases; unmatched junction nucleotides: 2. Germline CDR1 and CDR2: SGHTA and FQGNSA. This CDR3 comprises 13 residues. The DNA for the CDR3 is TGTGCCAGCAGCTTACAGGGGGCGGATGGCTACACCTTC. Residues: CASSLQGADGYTF.

The rearrangement links TRBV19 to TRBJ1-4; unclear D gene. Per germline, CDR1 LNHDA and CDR2 SQIVND (reference sequence). CDR3 size: 15 residues. V dropped 9 bases and J dropped 0 bases, with 14 bases sitting between them. The chain's CDR3 is CASHPSGATNEKLFF. The CDR3 region has the DNA TGTGCCAGCCACCCAAGCGGAGCAACTAATGAAAAACTGTTTTTT.

As DNA, the CDR3 is TGTGCCAGCAGTTCAGCGACAGGGGAGGGCTCACCCCTCCACTTT. Translated, it gives CASSSATGEGSPLHF. The chain links TRBV28 to TRBJ1-6; 8 nucleotides align to TRBD1. Unmatched junction bases numbered 9, after V lost 4 bases and J lost 10 bases. The CDR3 extends over 15 amino acids. CDR1 and CDR2 (germline): MDHEN, SYDVKM.

This chain links TRBV27 with TRBJ2-6; no clear D. Germline V gene sequence: CDR1 MNHEY, CDR2 SMNVEV (reference sequence). CDR3 size: 17 residues. Trimming cost V 4 bases and J 0 bases, with 13 bases left between them. CDR3: CASSSYDSSSGANVLTF. Written as DNA, the CDR3 is TGTGCCAGCAGTTCCTATGACTCATCCTCTGGGGCCAACGTCCTGACTTTC.

This chain connects TRBV15 to TRBJ2-7; possible D gene TRBD1, 5 bases. The V end lost 0 bases, the J end lost 5 bases, and 17 bases lay between the germline ends. This CDR3 spans 16 amino acids. Germline values: CDR1 LNHNV, CDR2 YYDKDF (reference sequence). This chain's CDR3 is CATSRDQARDPNEQYF. Written as DNA, the CDR3 is TGTGCCACCAGCAGAGATCAGGCCAGGGATCCCAACGAGCAGTACTTC.